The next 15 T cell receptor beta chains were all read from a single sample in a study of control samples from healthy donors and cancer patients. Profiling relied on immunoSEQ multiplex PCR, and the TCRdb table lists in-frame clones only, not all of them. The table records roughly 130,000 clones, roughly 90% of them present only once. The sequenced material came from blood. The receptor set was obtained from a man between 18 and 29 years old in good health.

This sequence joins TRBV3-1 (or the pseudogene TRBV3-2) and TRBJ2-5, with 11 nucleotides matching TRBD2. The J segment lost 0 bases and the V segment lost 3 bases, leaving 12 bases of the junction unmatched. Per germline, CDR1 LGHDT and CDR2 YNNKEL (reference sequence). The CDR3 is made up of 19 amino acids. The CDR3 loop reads CASSHQRASGGLYQETQYF. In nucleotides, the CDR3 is TGTGCCAGCAGCCACCAAAGGGCTAGCGGGGGGCTGTACCAAGAGACCCAGTACTTC.

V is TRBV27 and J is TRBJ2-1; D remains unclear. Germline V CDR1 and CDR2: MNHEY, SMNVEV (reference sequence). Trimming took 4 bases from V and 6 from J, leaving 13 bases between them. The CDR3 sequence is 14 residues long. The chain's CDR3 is CASSSRTHGNEQFF. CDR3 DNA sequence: TGTGCCAGCAGTTCGCGGACCCATGGCAATGAGCAGTTCTTC.

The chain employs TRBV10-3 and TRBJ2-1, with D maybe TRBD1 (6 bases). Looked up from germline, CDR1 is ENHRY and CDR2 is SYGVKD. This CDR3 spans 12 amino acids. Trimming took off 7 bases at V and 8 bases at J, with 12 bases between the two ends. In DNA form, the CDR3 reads TGTGCCATCACGGGTGGGGGCGATGAGCAGTTCTTC. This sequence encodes CAITGGGDEQFF.

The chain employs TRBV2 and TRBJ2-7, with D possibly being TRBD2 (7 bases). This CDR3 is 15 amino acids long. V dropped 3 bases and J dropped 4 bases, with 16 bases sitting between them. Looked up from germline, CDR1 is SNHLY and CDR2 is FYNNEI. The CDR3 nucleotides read TGTGCCAGCAGTGATAGGGCGGGGGCATCATACGAGCAGTACTTC. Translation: CASSDRAGASYEQYF.

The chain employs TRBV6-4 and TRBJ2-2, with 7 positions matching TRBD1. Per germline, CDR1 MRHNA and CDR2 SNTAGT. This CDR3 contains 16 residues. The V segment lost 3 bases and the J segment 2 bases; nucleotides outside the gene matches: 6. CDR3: CASSEGTAINTGELFF. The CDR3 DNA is TGTGCCAGCAGTGAAGGGACAGCGATTAACACCGGGGAGCTGTTTTTT.

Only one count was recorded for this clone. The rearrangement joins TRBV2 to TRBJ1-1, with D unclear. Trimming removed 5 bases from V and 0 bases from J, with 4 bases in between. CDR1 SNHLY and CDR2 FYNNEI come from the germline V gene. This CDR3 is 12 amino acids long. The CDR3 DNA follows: TGTGCCAGCAGTCTGATGAACACTGAAGCTTTCTTT. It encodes CASSLMNTEAFF. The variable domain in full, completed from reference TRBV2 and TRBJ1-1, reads EPEVTQTPSHQVTQMGQEVILRCVPISNHLYFYWYRQILGQKVEFLVSFYNNEISEKSEIFDDQFSVERPDGSNFTLKIRSTKLEDSAMYFCASSLMNTEAFFGQGTRLTVV.

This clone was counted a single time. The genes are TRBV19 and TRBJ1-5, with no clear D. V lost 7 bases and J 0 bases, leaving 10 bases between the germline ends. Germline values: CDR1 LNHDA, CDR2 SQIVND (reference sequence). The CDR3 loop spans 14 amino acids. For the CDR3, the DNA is TGTGCCAGTAAACTAACTAATAGCAATCAGCCCCAGCATTTT. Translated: CASKLTNSNQPQHF.

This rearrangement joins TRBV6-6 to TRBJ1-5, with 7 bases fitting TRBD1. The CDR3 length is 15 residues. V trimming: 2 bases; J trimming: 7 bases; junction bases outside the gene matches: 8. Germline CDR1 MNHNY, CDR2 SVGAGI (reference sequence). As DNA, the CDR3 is TGTGCCAGCAGTTACATGACAGGGAGAGGGCAGCCCCAGCATTTT. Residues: CASSYMTGRGQPQHF.

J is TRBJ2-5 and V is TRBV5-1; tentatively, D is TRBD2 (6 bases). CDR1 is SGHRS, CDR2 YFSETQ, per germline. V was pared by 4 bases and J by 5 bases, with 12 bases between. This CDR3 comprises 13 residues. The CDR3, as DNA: TGCGCCAGCAGCCGCCCGGAGGGGGAGACCCAGTACTTC. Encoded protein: CASSRPEGETQYF.

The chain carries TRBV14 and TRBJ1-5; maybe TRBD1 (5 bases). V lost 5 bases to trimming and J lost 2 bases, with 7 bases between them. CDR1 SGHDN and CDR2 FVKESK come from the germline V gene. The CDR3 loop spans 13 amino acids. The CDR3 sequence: CASSLQGNQPQHF. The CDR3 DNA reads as TGTGCCAGCAGCTTACAGGGCAATCAGCCCCAGCATTTT.

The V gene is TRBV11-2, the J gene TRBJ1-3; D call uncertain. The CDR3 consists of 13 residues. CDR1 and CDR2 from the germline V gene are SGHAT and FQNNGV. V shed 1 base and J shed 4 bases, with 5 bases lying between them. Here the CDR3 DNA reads TGTGCCAGCAGCTTAGGTTTCGGAAACACCATATATTTT. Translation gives CASSLGFGNTIYF.

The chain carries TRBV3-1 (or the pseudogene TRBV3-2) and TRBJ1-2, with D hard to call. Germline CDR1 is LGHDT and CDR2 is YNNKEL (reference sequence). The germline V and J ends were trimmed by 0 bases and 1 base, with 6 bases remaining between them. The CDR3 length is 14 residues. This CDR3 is CASSQEAGNYGYTF. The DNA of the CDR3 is TGTGCCAGCAGCCAAGAGGCAGGTAACTATGGCTACACCTTC.

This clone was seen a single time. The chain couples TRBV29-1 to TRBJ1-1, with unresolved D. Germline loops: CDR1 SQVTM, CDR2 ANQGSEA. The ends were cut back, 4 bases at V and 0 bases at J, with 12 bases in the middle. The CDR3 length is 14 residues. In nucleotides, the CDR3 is TGCAGCGTTGTTGGGAGTCAGTTGAACACTGAAGCTTTCTTT. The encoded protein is CSVVGSQLNTEAFF.

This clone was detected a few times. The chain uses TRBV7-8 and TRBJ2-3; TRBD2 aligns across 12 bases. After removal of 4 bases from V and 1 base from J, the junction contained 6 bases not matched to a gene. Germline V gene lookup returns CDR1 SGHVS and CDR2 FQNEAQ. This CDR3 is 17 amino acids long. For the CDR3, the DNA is TGTGCCAGCAGCTCTAGCGGGGGGGGATGGGGCACAGATACGCAGTATTTT. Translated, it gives CASSSSGGGWGTDTQYF.

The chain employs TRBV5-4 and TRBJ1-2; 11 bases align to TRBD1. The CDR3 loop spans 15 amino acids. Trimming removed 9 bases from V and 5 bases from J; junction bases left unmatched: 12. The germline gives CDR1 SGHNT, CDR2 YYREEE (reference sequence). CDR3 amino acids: CATKPGQGASYGYTF. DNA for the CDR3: TGTGCCACCAAACCTGGACAGGGGGCGTCGTATGGCTACACCTTC.